Sequencing of this TCR beta chain was carried out in a study of Ad26.COV2.S vaccination and SARS-CoV-2 variants. Assay: immunoSEQ multiplex PCR; the TCRdb copy retains only in-frame clones and omits some. The sample lists under 150,000 clones, 86% occurring once. As to this clone: The antigen is unknown.

The study's findings and limits: Relative to placebo recipients, vaccine recipients exhibited elevated spike-specific TCR breadth.

This CDR3 comprises 14 residues. Germline V gene data show CDR1 as LGHNA and CDR2 as YSLEER. With 5 bases removed from V and 4 bases from J, the gap between germline ends came to 14 bases. The sequence came from a human donor who had recovered from COVID-19. The starting material was peripheral blood, obtained after recovery from COVID-19. The chain couples TRBV4-3 to TRBJ1-2; D may be TRBD1 (5 bases). CDR3 coding DNA: TGCGCCAGCAGCTCGACGGGGGACCCCTATGGCTACACCTTC. Translated: CASSSTGDPYGYTF.